Each of the 6 T cell receptor beta chains below was sequenced from the same sample in a study of CD8+ T cells in alopecia areata. Described treatment: oral pan-JAK inhibitor, 5-10 mg twice daily. Extraction of RNA preceded its reverse transcription into cDNA, which served as the sequencing template. Measured with immunoSEQ multiplex PCR; TCRdb has only the in-frame clones, and not every one. The table includes around 120,000 clones, approximately 52% detected once. The sequenced sample was CD8+ T cells sorted from blood, obtained at week 4, from a patient treated with tofacitinib. These receptors were taken from a human donor with alopecia areata.

This chain uses TRBV7-9 with TRBJ1-1, with D unresolved. Germline V lookup: CDR1 SEHNR, CDR2 FQNEAQ (reference sequence). The CDR3 extends over 13 amino acids. Trimming pared 1 base from V and 8 bases from J, leaving 11 bases between. CDR3 in DNA: TGTGCCAGCAGCTTAGGAGGGTCCCAGGAAGCTTTCTTT. It yields the protein CASSLGGSQEAFF.

This clone has only a few counts. The chain combines TRBV19 with TRBJ2-1, with 7 nucleotides matching TRBD1. Germline V gene sequence: CDR1 LNHDA, CDR2 SQIVND (reference sequence). This CDR3 has 15 residues. The V gene end was trimmed by 2 bases and the J gene end by 7 bases; junction bases not matched to a gene: 8. CDR3 in amino acids: CASSITHKGANEQFF. The CDR3 nucleotides read TGTGCCAGTAGTATAACTCATAAGGGGGCAAATGAGCAGTTCTTC.

The rearrangement links TRBV7-9 to TRBJ2-1; a possible D gene is TRBD1 (6 bases). CDR1 is SEHNR and CDR2 is FQNEAQ in the germline V gene (reference sequence). With 5 bases removed from V and 7 bases from J, the gap between germline ends came to 9 bases. The CDR3 covers 12 residues. CDR3: CASSRGGNEQFF. CDR3 nucleotides: TGTGCCAGCAGCCGAGGGGGAAATGAGCAGTTCTTC.

This chain connects TRBV11-2 to TRBJ1-2, with TRBD1 matching over 7 bases. The CDR3 runs to 14 residues. Trimming at V came to 4 bases and at J to 8 bases, leaving 10 bases not matched to a gene. Germline CDR1 SGHAT, CDR2 FQNNGV. The CDR3 bases are TGTGCCAGCAGCTCACGCGACAGGGTGGGAGGCTACACCTTC. Translation: CASSSRDRVGGYTF. The full variable domain, with the rest looked up from reference TRBV11-2 and TRBJ1-2, is EAGVAQSPRYKIIEKRQSVAFWCNPISGHATLYWYQQILGQGPKLLIQFQNNGVVDDSQLPKDRFSAERLKGVDSTLKIQPAKLEDSAVYLCASSSRDRVGGYTFGSGTRLTVV.

This clone has more than one count but fewer than ten. This chain joins TRBV25-1 and TRBJ2-5; D is unresolved. Germline V gene data show CDR1 as MGHDK and CDR2 as SYGVNS. V was clipped by 2 bases and J by 5 bases, with 12 bases between them. CDR3 size: 14 residues. The CDR3: CASSEVRTSETQYF. The CDR3 region has the DNA TGTGCCAGCAGTGAAGTCAGAACGAGCGAGACCCAGTACTTC.

The CDR3 bases are TGTGCCAGCAGCTCAGGACAGGGCTACGAGCAGTACTTC. This gives the protein CASSSGQGYEQYF. The chain links TRBV11-2 to TRBJ2-7, with 8 bases that match TRBD1. The CDR3 runs to 13 residues. Germline CDR1 and CDR2: SGHAT and FQNNGV. V lost 4 bases and J lost 3; bases outside the gene matches: 2. The whole variable domain, remainder taken from reference TRBV11-2 and TRBJ2-7, is EAGVAQSPRYKIIEKRQSVAFWCNPISGHATLYWYQQILGQGPKLLIQFQNNGVVDDSQLPKDRFSAERLKGVDSTLKIQPAKLEDSAVYLCASSSGQGYEQYFGPGTRLTVT.